This TCR beta chain was found in a study of naive and memory T cell subsets. General observations from the study: Gini index rose across naive, CM, EM and EMRA in CD4 and CD8.

This clonotype was seen ten or more times. The antigen remains undetermined. The junction shows a germline mismatch at one end, possibly a read error. The germline V gene encodes CDR1 SQVTM and CDR2 ANQGSEA. The CDR3 spans 12 residues. Both TRBC1 and TRBC2 were covered by a beta constant-region primer of two equimolar oligonucleotides. TCRdb redid the calling of the UMI-ligation and nested PCR reads with MiXCR, one entry per CDR3 protein. The sample carries 29,000 or so distinct CDR3 sequences, about 10% recorded once. The chain carries TRBV29-1 and TRBJ2-1; 15 bases are a match to TRBD2. Sequenced sample: effector memory CD4+ T cells from blood. As for subset: effector memory, CD45RA- CD27-. The clonotype comes from a human donor in good health. CDR3 amino acids: CSVQPGTSGRIF. DNA of the CDR3: TGCAGCGTCCAACCCGGGACTAGCGGGAGGATCTTC.